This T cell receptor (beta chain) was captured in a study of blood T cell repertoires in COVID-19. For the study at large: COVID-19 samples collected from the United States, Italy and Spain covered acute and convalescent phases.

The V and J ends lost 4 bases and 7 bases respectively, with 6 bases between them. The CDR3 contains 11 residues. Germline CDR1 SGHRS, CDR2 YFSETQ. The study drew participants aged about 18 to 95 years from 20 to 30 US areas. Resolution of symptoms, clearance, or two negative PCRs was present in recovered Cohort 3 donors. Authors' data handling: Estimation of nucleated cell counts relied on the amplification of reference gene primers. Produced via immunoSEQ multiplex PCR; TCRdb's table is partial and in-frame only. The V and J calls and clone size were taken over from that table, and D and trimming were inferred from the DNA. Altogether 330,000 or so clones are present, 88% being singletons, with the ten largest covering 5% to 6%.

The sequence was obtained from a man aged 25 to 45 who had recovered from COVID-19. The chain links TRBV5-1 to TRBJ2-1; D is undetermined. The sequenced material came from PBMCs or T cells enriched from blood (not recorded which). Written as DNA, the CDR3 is TGCGCCAGCAGCCAAACAAATGAGCAGTTCTTC. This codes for CASSQTNEQFF.